Below, 29 T cell receptor beta chains from the same sample are listed, as sequenced in a study of CD8+ T cells in alopecia areata. Sequencing templates came from extracted RNA that was reverse transcribed into cDNA. The data were produced by immunoSEQ multiplex PCR, yet TCRdb's version contains in-frame clones alone and is incomplete. The data show over 150,000 clones, roughly 63% seen once. This material consisted of CD4+ T cells sorted from blood, taken at week 0. The receptors were sampled from a human donor with alopecia areata.

The rearrangement uses TRBV5-1 and TRBJ2-3, with D possibly being TRBD1 (6 bases). The CDR3 length is 13 residues. Trimming cost V 3 bases and J 3 bases, with 8 bases left between them. CDR1 and CDR2 from the germline V gene are SGHRS and YFSETQ. In nucleotides, the CDR3 is TGCGCCAGCAGCTCAGGGGCTACAGATACGCAGTATTTT. Protein: CASSSGATDTQYF.

V is TRBV29-1 and J is TRBJ1-2; 7 bases line up with TRBD1. The CDR3 is made up of 13 amino acids. Germline assignment: CDR1 SQVTM and CDR2 ANQGSEA. J lost 4 bases, V lost 6 bases, and 8 bases had no gene match. The CDR3 spells CSVRGGQSYGYTF. CDR3 nucleotide sequence: TGCAGCGTCCGTGGGGGACAGTCCTATGGCTACACCTTC. The full variable domain, in which reference TRBV29-1 and TRBJ1-2 provide the parts outside the CDR3, is SAVISQKPSRDICQRGTSLTIQCQVDSQVTMMFWYRQQPGQSLTLIATANQGSEATYESGFVIDKFPISRPNLTFSTLTVSNMSPEDSSIYLCSVRGGQSYGYTFGSGTRLTVV.

In DNA form, the CDR3 reads TGTGCCAGCAGCCTACAGACTAGTCCCTTTTTCTTC. This sequence encodes CASSLQTSPFFF. The chain carries TRBV7-2 and TRBJ2-1, with D possibly TRBD2 on 6 matching bases. V was pared by 5 bases and J by 16 bases, with 18 bases between. The V gene's germline CDR1 is SGHTA and CDR2 FQGNSA. This CDR3 is built from 12 residues. Drawing the rest from reference TRBV7-2 and TRBJ2-1, the complete variable domain is GAGVSQSPSNKVTEKGKDVELRCDPISGHTALYWYRQSLGQGLEFLIYFQGNSAPDKSGLPSDRFSAERTGGSVSTLTIQRTQQEDSAVYLCASSLQTSPFFFGPGTRLTVL.

The chain employs TRBV30 and TRBJ2-7; either TRBD1 or TRBD2 may fit D (7 bases each). The CDR3 loop spans 14 amino acids. Germline V gene data show CDR1 as GTSNPN and CDR2 as SVGIG (reference sequence). V lost 2 bases, J lost 13 bases, and 24 bases lay in between. CDR3 protein: CAWSPLLHRGGPYF. The CDR3 coding sequence is TGTGCCTGGAGTCCACTACTACACAGGGGAGGGCCCTACTTC. Supplemented by reference TRBV30 and TRBJ2-7, the full variable domain reads SQTIHQWPATLVQPVGSPLSLECTVEGTSNPNLYWYRQAAGRGLQLLFYSVGIGQISSEVPQNLSASRPQDRQFILSSKKLLLSDSGFYLCAWSPLLHRGGPYFGPGTRLTVT.

This chain uses TRBV4-3 with TRBJ2-1, with D unresolved. This CDR3 is 13 amino acids long. Germline-derived CDR1 and CDR2 are LGHNA and YSLEER. Trimming stripped 0 bases from V and 10 bases from J, with 10 bases between. The CDR3 sequence is CASSQDPKREQFF. The CDR3 region has the DNA TGCGCCAGCAGCCAAGATCCCAAAAGGGAGCAGTTCTTC.

This clone has a single count. V is TRBV30 and J is TRBJ1-2; the D is unclear. The CDR3 totals 11 residues. CDR1 is GTSNPN, CDR2 SVGIG, per germline (reference sequence). Trimming pared 2 bases from V and 7 bases from J, leaving 8 bases between. This CDR3 is CAWSPQVGYTF. DNA of the CDR3: TGTGCCTGGAGTCCCCAAGTTGGCTACACCTTC.

The chain employs TRBV27 and TRBJ1-2; tentative D call: TRBD1 (5 bases). There are 13 residues in the CDR3. Trimming took off 6 bases at V and 0 bases at J, with 8 bases between the two ends. Germline V gene sequence: CDR1 MNHEY, CDR2 SMNVEV (reference sequence). The CDR3 sequence: CASRRGANYGYTF. The CDR3 DNA follows: TGTGCCAGCAGACGAGGGGCTAACTATGGCTACACCTTC.

As to this clone: The sample has other DNA sequences that encode this CDR3 too. This sequence joins TRBV29-1 and TRBJ1-1; possible D gene TRBD1, 6 bases. Germline lookup yields CDR1 SQVTM and CDR2 ANQGSEA. The ends were cut back, 6 bases at V and 1 base at J, with 12 bases in the middle. The CDR3 consists of 13 residues. CDR3 nucleotides: TGCAGCGTCCGAAGGGACAAGAACACTGAAGCTTTCTTT. This codes for CSVRRDKNTEAFF. Full variable domain (missing parts from reference TRBV29-1 and TRBJ1-1): SAVISQKPSRDICQRGTSLTIQCQVDSQVTMMFWYRQQPGQSLTLIATANQGSEATYESGFVIDKFPISRPNLTFSTLTVSNMSPEDSSIYLCSVRRDKNTEAFFGQGTRLTVV.

This clone was seen more than once but under ten times. The chain uses TRBV5-1 and TRBJ2-7, with 10 bases identical to TRBD2. CDR3 length: 14 residues. The V segment lost 4 bases and the J segment 4 bases; nucleotides outside the gene matches: 5. Germline CDR1 reads SGHRS; CDR2 reads YFSETQ. The CDR3 spells CASSTGTSVYEQYF. CDR3 in DNA: TGCGCCAGCAGCACCGGGACTAGCGTTTACGAGCAGTACTTC.

The chain uses TRBV4-1 and TRBJ1-5, with D tentatively TRBD1 (6 bases). The germline CDR1 and CDR2 sequences are MGHRA and YSYEKL. CDR3 size: 14 residues. Deletions cut 4 bases from V and 4 bases from J, with 11 bases between. CDR3 in amino acids: CASSPSRGNQPQHF. CDR3 DNA: TGCGCCAGCAGCCCCAGCAGGGGTAATCAGCCCCAGCATTTT.

The V gene is TRBV30, the J gene TRBJ1-2, with a weak D call TRBD1 (5 bases). The germline gives CDR1 GTSNPN, CDR2 SVGIG (reference sequence). V was clipped by 8 bases and J by 1 base, with 17 bases between them. The CDR3 is 14 residues long. The DNA for the CDR3 is TGTGCCGTCCAATCGTCGGGGGTTAACTATGGCTACACCTTC. Amino acid sequence: CAVQSSGVNYGYTF.

The gene calls are TRBV29-1 and TRBJ2-5; no definite D call. The V end lost 6 bases, the J end lost 5 bases, and 13 bases lay between the germline ends. Germline lookup yields CDR1 SQVTM and CDR2 ANQGSEA. CDR3 length: 12 residues. In DNA form, the CDR3 reads TGCAGCGTCGAACTAAATGGGGAGACCCAGTACTTC. The encoded protein is CSVELNGETQYF.

This clone was seen only a few times. CDR3 sequence reads: CASSLEGQSDTQYF. The CDR3 region has the DNA TGCGCCAGCAGCTTGGAAGGTCAATCAGATACGCAGTATTTT. The chain couples TRBV5-1 to TRBJ2-3; D not certain. Germline CDR1 SGHRS, CDR2 YFSETQ. V gave up 0 bases and J gave up 4 bases, with 9 bases separating them. The CDR3 extends over 14 amino acids.

This chain uses TRBV4-1 with TRBJ2-5, with D tentatively TRBD1 (5 bases). The CDR3 contains 15 residues. CDR1 MGHRA and CDR2 YSYEKL come from the germline V gene. Trimming removed 1 base from V and 5 bases from J, with 14 bases in between. The CDR3 spells CASSQGTRAGETQYF. In nucleotides, the CDR3 is TGCGCCAGCAGCCAAGGTACCAGGGCAGGGGAGACCCAGTACTTC.

The chain has TRBV25-1 and TRBJ2-1, with 9 positions matching TRBD1. The CDR3 consists of 16 residues. The germline V gene has CDR1 MGHDK and CDR2 SYGVNS. V lost 6 bases, J lost 2 bases, and 8 bases stayed unmatched. CDR3 protein: CASRKVGTGTYNEQFF. The DNA for the CDR3 is TGTGCCAGCAGGAAGGTGGGGACAGGGACCTACAATGAGCAGTTCTTC.

This chain links TRBV5-1 with TRBJ1-6; no reliable D call. This CDR3 spans 15 amino acids. The V gene lost 0 bases and the J gene lost 7 bases, with 11 bases spanning the gap. Germline CDR1 is SGHRS and CDR2 is YFSETQ. CDR3 coding DNA: TGCGCCAGCAGCTTGGGCGGGGTGAGGAATTCACCCCTCCACTTT. As protein: CASSLGGVRNSPLHF.

J is TRBJ2-3 and V is TRBV6-5; no clear D. The germline gives CDR1 MNHEY, CDR2 SVGAGI. The CDR3 extends over 15 amino acids. Trimming took 6 bases from V and 0 from J, leaving 13 bases between them. The CDR3 loop reads CASSPAVASTDTQYF. CDR3 nucleotide sequence: TGTGCCAGCAGCCCGGCAGTGGCCAGCACAGATACGCAGTATTTT.

The V gene is TRBV10-3, the J gene TRBJ2-1, with TRBD2 matching 9 bases. The CDR3 is 15 amino acids. Trimming at V came to 5 bases and at J to 6 bases, leaving 8 bases not matched to a gene. Germline V gives CDR1 ENHRY, CDR2 SYGVKD. The CDR3 is CAISQGLAGSNEQFF. CDR3 DNA sequence: TGTGCCATCAGTCAGGGGCTAGCGGGGAGCAATGAGCAGTTCTTC.

This clone was counted between two and nine times. V gene TRBV6-5 combines with J gene TRBJ1-4, with D possibly TRBD1 on 6 matching bases. Germline V gene data show CDR1 as MNHEY and CDR2 as SVGAGI. The CDR3 consists of 13 residues. V was clipped by 5 bases and J by 5 bases, with 9 bases between them. The CDR3 region is CASSRTDNEKLFF. CDR3 bases: TGTGCCAGCAGTAGGACAGACAATGAAAAACTGTTTTTT.

This sequence joins TRBV6-5 and TRBJ2-3; the D gene is possibly TRBD2 (6 bases). V was pared by 7 bases and J by 1 base, with 9 bases between. CDR1 and CDR2 from the germline V gene are MNHEY and SVGAGI. The CDR3 runs 13 residues. In nucleotides, the CDR3 is TGTGCCAGCAATCCGGGGGGCACAGATACGCAGTATTTT. This sequence encodes CASNPGGTDTQYF.

This clone was seen only a few times. V gene TRBV4-1 combines with J gene TRBJ2-7, with D tentatively TRBD1 (5 bases). Trimming took off 6 bases at V and 0 bases at J, with 15 bases between the two ends. This CDR3 contains 15 residues. Germline CDR1 MGHRA, CDR2 YSYEKL. CDR3 sequence: CASSPSQGTSYEQYF. The CDR3 DNA reads TGCGCCAGCAGTCCCAGCCAGGGCACCTCCTACGAGCAGTACTTC.

V gene TRBV30 combines with J gene TRBJ2-7; 7 positions match TRBD1. There are 12 residues in the CDR3. After removal of 7 bases from V and 3 bases from J, the junction contained 6 bases not matched to a gene. Germline values: CDR1 GTSNPN, CDR2 SVGIG (reference sequence). The CDR3 bases are TGTGCCTTGCGACAGGGCGTCTACGAGCAGTACTTC. The encoded protein is CALRQGVYEQYF.

This chain links TRBV29-1 with TRBJ1-3; D unresolved. CDR3 length: 13 amino acids. V dropped 7 bases and J dropped 0 bases, with 10 bases sitting between them. The germline V gene has CDR1 SQVTM and CDR2 ANQGSEA. The CDR3 nucleotides read TGCAGCGCACACCTCATCTCTGGAAACACCATATATTTT. It codes for CSAHLISGNTIYF.

This sequence joins TRBV25-1 and TRBJ2-2; D remains ambiguous. In germline, CDR1 is MGHDK, CDR2 SYGVNS. V was shortened by 2 bases and J by 2 bases, with 12 bases between the two germline ends. This CDR3 has 16 residues. Here the CDR3 reads CASSELGSRNTGELFF. The CDR3 DNA is TGTGCCAGCAGTGAACTTGGTTCCCGTAACACCGGGGAGCTGTTTTTT.

This clone showed up many times. The V and J genes are TRBV30 and TRBJ2-7; the D gene could be TRBD1 or TRBD2 (5 bases each). Germline V gene lookup returns CDR1 GTSNPN and CDR2 SVGIG (reference sequence). V lost 5 bases and J 6 bases, leaving 14 bases between the germline ends. The CDR3 has 12 amino acids. CDR3 loop: CAWRQGDGEQYF. CDR3 DNA: TGTGCCTGGCGGCAGGGAGACGGCGAGCAGTACTTC.

The V and J genes are TRBV14 and TRBJ1-1; no definite D call. The CDR3 runs 13 residues. CDR1 SGHDN and CDR2 FVKESK come from the germline V gene. V was cut by 5 bases and J by 1 base, with 8 bases left in between. The CDR3 DNA sequence: TGTGCCAGCAGCAACTCAGGGAACACTGAAGCTTTCTTT. Translation gives CASSNSGNTEAFF. The full variable domain, rest sourced from reference TRBV14 and TRBJ1-1, is EAGVTQFPSHSVIEKGQTVTLRCDPISGHDNLYWYRRVMGKEIKFLLHFVKESKQDESGMPNNRFLAERTGGTYSTLKVQPAELEDSGVYFCASSNSGNTEAFFGQGTRLTVV.

The V and J genes are TRBV28 and TRBJ2-7, with 8 bases identical to TRBD2. Germline lookup yields CDR1 MDHEN and CDR2 SYDVKM. Losses at the gene ends were 7 bases for V and 9 bases for J; bases not matched to a gene: 5. This CDR3 is 11 amino acids long. CDR3 bases: TGTGCCAGCACCACGGGGGGGAGGCAGTACTTC. Encoded protein: CASTTGGRQYF.

As to this clone: A much larger clone differs from this one at a single base, so this may be a read error. This chain uses TRBV6-1 with TRBJ1-1, with 7 positions matching TRBD1. CDR1 and CDR2 (germline): MNHNS, SASEGT. The CDR3 sequence is 13 residues long. V gave up 6 bases and J gave up 0 bases; unmatched junction bases: 1. The CDR3: CASRTGMNTEAFF. The CDR3 nucleotides are TGTGCCAGCAGGACAGGGATGAACACTGAAGCTTTCTTT.

This chain links TRBV7-2 with TRBJ2-7, with D tentatively TRBD1 (6 bases). V was trimmed by 6 bases and J by 0 bases, leaving 12 bases between them. The germline gives CDR1 SGHTA, CDR2 FQGNSA. The CDR3 has 14 amino acids. CDR3 DNA: TGTGCCAGCAGTCGCCGGGACACCTCCTACGAGCAGTACTTC. Translated: CASSRRDTSYEQYF.